This entry describes one T cell receptor beta chain. The PCR was carried out with 60 Vbeta primers and 13 Jbeta primers. Sequencing was performed with immunoSEQ multiplex PCR; in TCRdb, only in-frame clones are kept and a portion is missing. The table has 120,000 to 150,000 clones, 70% to 75% seen once. The record originates from a study of cytomegalovirus exposure and HLA in healthy donors. Trimming took 0 bases from V and 9 from J, leaving 6 bases between them. The germline V gene has CDR1 MNHNY and CDR2 SVGAGI (reference sequence). This CDR3 region has 12 residues. The source is a human donor in good health. The sample taken for sequencing was PBMCs. The V gene is TRBV6-6, the J gene TRBJ2-4; D not resolved. The CDR3 coding sequence is TGTGCCAGCAGTTACTCGAGTTCCATTCAGTACTTC. As protein: CASSYSSSIQYF.